This T cell receptor beta chain was captured by sequencing in a study of cytomegalovirus exposure and HLA in healthy donors. Study conclusions and caveats: According to an earlier analysis, most TCR beta V segments yielded productive rearrangements about 87% or about 30% of the time. Rare sequences made up most TCRs, while some public TCRs were found in many donors.

On this clone: Its antigen remains unknown.

Both 60 Vbeta primers and 13 Jbeta primers went into the PCR. Libraries were prepared by immunoSEQ multiplex PCR; TCRdb keeps only in-frame clonotypes and omits some of them. The sample yields 45,000 to 60,000 clones, of which the top ten take up approximately 7%. The specimen sequenced was PBMCs. This clonotype originated in a woman aged 40 to 50 in good health and CMV-seronegative.

CDR3 in amino acids: CASSPGQVLGYEQYF. As DNA, the CDR3 is TGTGCCAGCAGTCCCGGACAGGTCCTGGGCTACGAGCAGTACTTC. The chain links TRBV28 to TRBJ2-7, with 7 bases fitting TRBD1. Germline V gives CDR1 MDHEN, CDR2 SYDVKM. The CDR3 extends over 15 amino acids. Trimming took 5 bases from V and 3 from J; bases not matched to a gene: 10.